The clone carrying this TCR beta chain occurred once. Its target is unknown. The treatment was: roughly 19 received Ad26.COV2.S at low or high dose, single or two shots; 5 received placebo; per-sample allocation not given. The samples date from day 63 after the first vaccine or placebo injection. An Ad26 vector that expressed Wuhan-strain SARS-CoV-2 spike constituted the vaccine. The data originate from a study of Ad26.COV2.S vaccination and SARS-CoV-2 variants. Broader study findings: Participants given vaccine showed non-spike TCR breadth similar to that of placebo recipients.

Profiling relied on immunoSEQ multiplex PCR, and the TCRdb table lists in-frame clones only, not all of them. The sample holds hundreds of thousands of clones, 89% seen once. Germline V CDR1 and CDR2: MNHEY, SVGEGT. With 5 bases clipped from V and 9 bases from J, the junction kept 16 bases outside the gene matches. This CDR3 spans 16 amino acids. The receptor's source is a person aged 18-60 years who received the Ad26.COV2.S COVID-19 vaccine or a placebo. The chain uses TRBV6-2 or TRBV6-3 and TRBJ2-1; 7 bases match TRBD2. The source was peripheral blood, collected in a trial of Ad26.COV2.S vaccine versus placebo. The CDR3 spells CASSPSGSGVKGEQFF. Written as DNA, the CDR3 is TGTGCCAGCAGTCCCTCCGGGAGCGGGGTTAAGGGTGAGCAGTTCTTC.